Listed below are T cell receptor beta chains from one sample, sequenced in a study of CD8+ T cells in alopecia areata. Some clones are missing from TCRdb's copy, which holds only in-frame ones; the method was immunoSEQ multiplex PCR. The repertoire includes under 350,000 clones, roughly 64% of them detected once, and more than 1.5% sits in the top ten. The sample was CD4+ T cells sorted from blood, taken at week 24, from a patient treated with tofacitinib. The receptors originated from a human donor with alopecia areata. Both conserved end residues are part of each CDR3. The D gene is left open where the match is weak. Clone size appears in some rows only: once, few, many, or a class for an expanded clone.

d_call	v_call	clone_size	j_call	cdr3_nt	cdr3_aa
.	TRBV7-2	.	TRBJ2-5	TGTGCCAGCAACCAAAGCCCAGGGTGGGAGACCCAGTACTTC	CASNQSPGWETQYF
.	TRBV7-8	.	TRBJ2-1	TGTGCCAGCAGCTTAGCGTTGAGGGTTGCTGAGCAGTTCTTC	CASSLALRVAEQFF
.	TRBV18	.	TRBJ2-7	TGTGCCAGCTCACCGACCAGGACAGCCTACGAGCAGTACTTC	CASSPTRTAYEQYF
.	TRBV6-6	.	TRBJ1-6	TGTGCCAGCAGTTACTCGACCGGGCCATCGAATTCACCCCTCCACTTT	CASSYSTGPSNSPLHF
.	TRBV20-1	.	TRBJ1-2	TGCAGTGCTAGATGGAACTATGGCTACACCTTC	CSARWNYGYTF
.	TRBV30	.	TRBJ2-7	TGTGCCTGGAGCGGGGCCTTCTACGAGCAGTACTTC	CAWSGAFYEQYF
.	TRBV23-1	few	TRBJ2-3	TGCGCCAGCAGTCAAAAGGAGGGCACAGATACGCAGTATTTT	CASSQKEGTDTQYF
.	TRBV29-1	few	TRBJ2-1	TGCAGCGTTGAAAGACGGGTAAATGAGCAGTTCTTC	CSVERRVNEQFF
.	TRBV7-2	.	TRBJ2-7	TGTGCCAGCAGCTTGAAGGGTGGGATTAGCTCCTACGAGCAGTACTTC	CASSLKGGISSYEQYF
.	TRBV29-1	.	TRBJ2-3	TGCAGCGCTCGGAGGCGAGGTGACACAGATACGCAGTATTTT	CSARRRGDTDTQYF
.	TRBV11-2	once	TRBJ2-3	TGTGCCAGCAGCTTGATATCTAGCACAGATACGCAGTATTTT	CASSLISSTDTQYF
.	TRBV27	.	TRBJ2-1	TGTGCCAGCACCTCCGTAGGGGTTGCCCACTACAATGAGCAGTTCTTC	CASTSVGVAHYNEQFF
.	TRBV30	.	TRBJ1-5	TGTGCCTGGAGTGCCCCGTACTCTCGCGGGGGTCAGCCCCAGCATTTT	CAWSAPYSRGGQPQHF
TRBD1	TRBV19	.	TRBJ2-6	TGTGCCAGTAGTATACAGGGGGACGTCGGGGCCAACGTCCTGACTTTC	CASSIQGDVGANVLTF
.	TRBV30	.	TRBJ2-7	TGTGCCTGGAGTTACGGGTTGTTCGGCAAAAACCACGAGCAGTACTTC	CAWSYGLFGKNHEQYF
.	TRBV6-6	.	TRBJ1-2	TGTGCCAGCAGTTACTCGAGAGGGTATAACTATGGCTACACCTTC	CASSYSRGYNYGYTF
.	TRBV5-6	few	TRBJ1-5	TGTGCCAGCAGCCCGAACAGGGCCAATCAGCCCCAGCATTTT	CASSPNRANQPQHF
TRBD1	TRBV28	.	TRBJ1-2	TGTGCCAGCAGTTTAACCGGGACAGGGTCGAACTATGGCTACACCTTC	CASSLTGTGSNYGYTF
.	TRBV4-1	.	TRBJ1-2	TGCGCCAGCAGCCAAGATAGTTGGGCCAGCGGAGGCTACACCTTC	CASSQDSWASGGYTF
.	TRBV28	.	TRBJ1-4	TGTGCCAGCAGTTTCCCCCAGCTTCAGGAAAAACTGTTTTTT	CASSFPQLQEKLFF
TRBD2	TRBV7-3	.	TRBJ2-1	TGTGCCAGCAGCTTGGGGACTAGTAACTACAATGAGCAGTTCTTC	CASSLGTSNYNEQFF
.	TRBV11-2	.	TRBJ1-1	TGTGCCAGCAACAAAGGCAGGGAGAACACTGAAGCTTTCTTT	CASNKGRENTEAFF
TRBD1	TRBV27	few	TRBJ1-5	TGTGCCAGCAGTAGTCGGACAGGGTATCAGCCCCAGCATTTT	CASSSRTGYQPQHF